These 19 T cell receptor beta chains were sequenced from one sample in a study of blood T cell repertoires in COVID-19. Profiling relied on immunoSEQ multiplex PCR, and the TCRdb table lists in-frame clones only, not all of them. The sample carries 21,000 or so clones, 75% to 95% recorded once. Sequencing input: peripheral blood. The origin of the receptors is a human donor in a cohort sampled during active COVID-19.

The rearrangement uses TRBV5-1 and TRBJ1-2; 8 positions match TRBD1. CDR3 length: 14 amino acids. Per germline, CDR1 SGHRS and CDR2 YFSETQ. With 0 bases clipped from V and 8 bases from J, the junction kept 6 bases outside the gene matches. The CDR3 region is CASSLGATGEGYTF. The CDR3 DNA follows: TGCGCCAGCAGCTTGGGGGCGACAGGGGAAGGCTACACCTTC.

This chain joins TRBV11-2 and TRBJ1-3, with 9 nucleotides matching TRBD1. This CDR3 spans 17 amino acids. Germline V gives CDR1 SGHAT, CDR2 FQNNGV. After removal of 5 bases from V and 0 bases from J, the junction contained 8 bases not matched to a gene. CDR3 bases: TGTGCCAGCAGCAGATCGGGACAGGGCCACTCTGGAAACACCATATATTTT. This translates into CASSRSGQGHSGNTIYF.

This rearrangement joins TRBV24-1 to TRBJ2-1, with 8 bases aligning to TRBD1. The CDR3 consists of 12 residues. Germline loops: CDR1 KGHDR, CDR2 SFDVKD. Losses at the gene ends were 9 bases for V and 6 bases for J; bases not matched to a gene: 3. The CDR3 bases are TGTGCCACCCGAGGACAGGGCAATGAGCAGTTCTTC. Its translation is CATRGQGNEQFF.

This clone was seen only once. The chain recombines TRBV19 with TRBJ1-2, with 7 bases matching TRBD1. Germline V CDR1 and CDR2: LNHDA, SQIVND (reference sequence). This CDR3 has 16 amino acids. Losses at the gene ends were 5 bases for V and 3 bases for J; bases not matched to a gene: 12. CDR3 sequence reads: CASSGGGTATYYGYTF. CDR3 nucleotide sequence: TGTGCCAGTAGTGGTGGCGGGACAGCGACGTACTATGGCTACACCTTC.

The chain couples TRBV10-3 to TRBJ1-5; 9 bases line up with TRBD1. Germline assignment: CDR1 ENHRY and CDR2 SYGVKD. The CDR3 has 15 amino acids. The J segment lost 2 bases and the V segment lost 4 bases, leaving 3 bases of the junction unmatched. The CDR3, as DNA: TGTGCCATCAGTGGACAGGGGGAAGGCAATCAGCCCCAGCATTTT. Translating gives CAISGQGEGNQPQHF.

The V gene is TRBV9, the J gene TRBJ1-3; D gene unclear. Germline-derived CDR1 and CDR2 are SGDLS and YYNGEE. V dropped 4 bases and J dropped 7 bases, with 12 bases sitting between them. This CDR3 is 13 amino acids long. CDR3 in amino acids: CASSPPRGNTIYF. Here the CDR3 DNA reads TGTGCCAGCAGCCCCCCTAGAGGGAACACCATATATTTT.

This clone was picked up one time. The J gene is TRBJ1-2, the V gene TRBV4-1; weak D call: TRBD1 (5 bases). CDR1 and CDR2 from the germline V gene are MGHRA and YSYEKL. V lost 4 bases and J 8 bases, leaving 20 bases between the germline ends. There are 15 residues in the CDR3. The chain's CDR3 is CASSLSPGKSRGYTF. The CDR3 bases are TGCGCCAGCAGCCTTTCCCCAGGGAAATCACGGGGCTACACCTTC.

The chain recombines TRBV19 with TRBJ1-5; 7 nucleotides match TRBD1. Trimming cost V 3 bases and J 4 bases; bases outside gene matches: 9. The CDR3 contains 16 residues. From germline, CDR1 is LNHDA and CDR2 SQIVND (reference sequence). CDR3 coding DNA: TGTGCCAGTAGTATTTTCGGGCAGGGACAGAATCAGCCCCAGCATTTT. Its protein is CASSIFGQGQNQPQHF.

This chain connects TRBV9 to TRBJ2-5; TRBD1 matches at 8 bases. Losses at the gene ends were 4 bases for V and 2 bases for J; bases not matched to a gene: 4. CDR3 length: 14 amino acids. The V gene's germline CDR1 is SGDLS and CDR2 YYNGEE. The CDR3 protein is CASSSRQGQETQYF. In DNA form, the CDR3 reads TGTGCCAGCAGCTCCCGACAGGGGCAAGAGACCCAGTACTTC.

The rearrangement uses TRBV9 and TRBJ2-3; D not resolved. The germline gives CDR1 SGDLS, CDR2 YYNGEE. The CDR3 totals 14 residues. The ends were cut back, 3 bases at V and 6 bases at J, with 14 bases in the middle. CDR3 protein: CASSADARADTQYF. Written as DNA, the CDR3 is TGTGCCAGCAGCGCCGACGCTAGAGCGGATACGCAGTATTTT.

The chain is built from TRBV7-8 and TRBJ2-3; a weak D match, TRBD1 (7 bases). CDR1 is SGHVS, CDR2 FQNEAQ, per germline. The CDR3 covers 21 residues. Deletions cut 0 bases from V and 0 bases from J, with 25 bases between. The CDR3 region is CASSLARVGISGQASTDTQYF. The CDR3 nucleotides are TGTGCCAGCAGCTTAGCGAGGGTTGGGATTAGCGGACAGGCTAGCACAGATACGCAGTATTTT.

There are a few counts of this clone. This chain links TRBV6-5 with TRBJ2-1, with 7 bases fitting TRBD2. The germline CDR1 and CDR2 sequences are MNHEY and SVGAGI. The CDR3 spans 13 residues. Trimming at V came to 8 bases and at J to 7 bases, leaving 8 bases not matched to a gene. CDR3 sequence (DNA): TGTGCCAGCGGGCAGCGGGGCTGGAATGAGCAGTTCTTC. Translating it yields CASGQRGWNEQFF.

The genes are TRBV19 and TRBJ1-6; D uncertain. Trimming took off 6 bases at V and 9 bases at J, with 18 bases between the two ends. This CDR3 region has 15 residues. In germline, CDR1 is LNHDA, CDR2 SQIVND (reference sequence). The CDR3 here is CASSNSGVDGSPLHF. The DNA of the CDR3 is TGTGCCAGTAGCAACAGCGGGGTTGACGGTTCACCCCTCCACTTT.

The gene calls are TRBV7-2 and TRBJ2-7, with a possible D match to TRBD2 (5 bases). Germline values: CDR1 SGHTA, CDR2 FQGNSA. This CDR3 comprises 13 residues. Between the trimmed V and J ends, which lost 0 bases and 6 bases, there was a span of 9 bases. The CDR3 region has the DNA TGTGCCAGCAGCTTAGCCGGGGTCGGCGAGCAGTACTTC. It is translated as CASSLAGVGEQYF.

This clone occurred once. V gene TRBV11-2 combines with J gene TRBJ2-5, with 7 bases that match TRBD1. CDR1 is SGHAT and CDR2 is FQNNGV in the germline V gene. The CDR3 has 16 amino acids. V shed 1 base and J 5 bases; nucleotides not matched to a gene: 10. This CDR3 is CASSLVGGSPLETQYF. For the CDR3, the DNA is TGTGCCAGCAGCTTAGTAGGGGGCTCCCCTTTGGAGACCCAGTACTTC.

This clone has a handful of counts. CDR3 sequence reads: CASSEGGNTDTQYF. CDR3 DNA: TGTGCCAGTTCTGAGGGCGGGAACACAGATACGCAGTATTTT. The chain is built from TRBV19 and TRBJ2-3; D may be TRBD2 (6 bases). Germline CDR1 LNHDA, CDR2 SQIVND (reference sequence). The CDR3 totals 14 residues. V lost 8 bases and J lost 2, with 14 bases in between.

The chain joins TRBV27 to TRBJ1-5, with D possibly being TRBD1 (6 bases). V shed 8 bases and J shed 3 bases, with 20 bases lying between them. Germline CDR1 MNHEY, CDR2 SMNVEV (reference sequence). The CDR3 is 16 residues long. The CDR3 coding sequence is TGTGCCAGCCAACTTTTAGGGGGGAGGGCCAATCAGCCCCAGCATTTT. Its translation is CASQLLGGRANQPQHF.

The rearrangement joins TRBV25-1 to TRBJ1-2; D gene uncertain. The CDR3 is 14 residues long. Trimming took off 2 bases at V and 1 base at J, with 8 bases between the two ends. Germline CDR1 and CDR2: MGHDK and SYGVNS. This CDR3 is CASSESGDNYGYTF. The CDR3 coding sequence is TGTGCCAGCAGTGAAAGCGGGGATAACTATGGCTACACCTTC.

CDR3 coding DNA: TGCGCCAGCGGGAGGACAGGGGCGTCCACCGGGGAGCTGTTTTTT. Residues: CASGRTGASTGELFF. The V call is TRBV5-1, the J call TRBJ2-2; 9 bases match TRBD1. V lost 7 bases to trimming and J lost 4 bases; unmatched junction nucleotides: 8. This CDR3 contains 15 residues. CDR1 is SGHRS and CDR2 is YFSETQ in the germline V gene.